This note documents a single TCR beta chain sequence. Its antigen remains unidentified. This PCR relied on a set of 60 Vbeta primers and 13 Jbeta primers. The table came from immunoSEQ multiplex PCR; TCRdb's copy has only in-frame clones and leaves some out. This sample yields about 100,000 clones, of which over 65% are seen a single time; about 0.69% belongs to the top ten. The data originate from a study of cytomegalovirus exposure and HLA in healthy donors. Germline V gene data show CDR1 as MNHEY and CDR2 as SVGAGI. The CDR3 has 13 residues. The germline V and J ends were trimmed by 6 bases and 1 base, with 9 bases remaining between them. The study's findings and limits: Later work found most CMV-associated TCR beta chains apparently HLA-restricted. Presence/absence results assume similar sequencing depth per donor, which may not hold. It was 164 TCR beta chains that were listed as cytomegalovirus-associated.

Specimen: PBMCs. This chain joins TRBV6-5 and TRBJ1-1, with a tentative D call TRBD1 (6 bases). The TCR sequence derives from a woman in her fifties or sixties in good health and CMV-seronegative. The CDR3 sequence: CASRLGGNTEAFF. Written as DNA, the CDR3 is TGTGCCAGCAGACTAGGGGGGAACACTGAAGCTTTCTTT.